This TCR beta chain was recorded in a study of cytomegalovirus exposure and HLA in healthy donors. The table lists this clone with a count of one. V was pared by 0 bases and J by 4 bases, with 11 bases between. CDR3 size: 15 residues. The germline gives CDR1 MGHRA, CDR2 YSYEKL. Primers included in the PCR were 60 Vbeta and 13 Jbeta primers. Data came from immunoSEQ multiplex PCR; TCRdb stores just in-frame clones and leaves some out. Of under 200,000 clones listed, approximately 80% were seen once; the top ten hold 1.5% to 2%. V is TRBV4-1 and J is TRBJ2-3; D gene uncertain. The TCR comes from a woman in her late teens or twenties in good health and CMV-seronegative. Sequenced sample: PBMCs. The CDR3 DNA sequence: TGCGCCAGCAGCCAAGATTTCGGCCGGGCAGATACGCAGTATTTT. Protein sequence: CASSQDFGRADTQYF.